The clone carrying this TCR beta chain was recorded only once. Time point specified: after neoadjuvant nivolumab, at surgical resection. Stage II-IVA oral cavity squamous cell carcinoma was new and untreated by systemic or radiation therapy. Germline CDR1 SGDLS, CDR2 YYNGEE. This CDR3 contains 15 residues. V lost 0 bases and J 7 bases, leaving 13 bases between the germline ends. These data are taken from a study of neoadjuvant anti-PD-1 for oral cavity cancer. Measured with immunoSEQ multiplex PCR; TCRdb has only the in-frame clones, and not every one. The sample holds around 68,000 clones, roughly nine tenths seen once.

This chain uses TRBV9 with TRBJ2-2; D may correspond to TRBD1 or TRBD2 (5 bases each). This material consisted of PBMCs, taken after nivolumab (anti-PD-1) treatment. The source is a person aged 35-79 years with oral cavity squamous cell carcinoma. Here the CDR3 reads CASSVGGNGFGELFF. In DNA, the CDR3 is TGTGCCAGCAGCGTAGGGGGGAACGGGTTCGGGGAGCTGTTTTTT.